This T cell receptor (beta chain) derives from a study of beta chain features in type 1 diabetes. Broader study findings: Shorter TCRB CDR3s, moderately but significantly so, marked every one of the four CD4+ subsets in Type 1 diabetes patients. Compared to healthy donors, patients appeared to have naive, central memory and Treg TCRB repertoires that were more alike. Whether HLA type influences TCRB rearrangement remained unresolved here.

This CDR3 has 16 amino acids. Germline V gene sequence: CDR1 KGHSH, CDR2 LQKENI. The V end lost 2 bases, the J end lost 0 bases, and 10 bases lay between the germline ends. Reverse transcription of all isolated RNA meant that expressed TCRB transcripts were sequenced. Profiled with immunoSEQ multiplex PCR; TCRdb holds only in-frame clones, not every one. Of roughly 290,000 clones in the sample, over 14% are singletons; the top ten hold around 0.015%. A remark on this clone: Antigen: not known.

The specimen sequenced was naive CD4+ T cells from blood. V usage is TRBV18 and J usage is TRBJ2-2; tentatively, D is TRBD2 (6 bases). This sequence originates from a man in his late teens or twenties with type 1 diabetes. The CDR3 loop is CASSPRDSANTGELFF. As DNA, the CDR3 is TGTGCCAGCTCACCAAGGGACTCGGCGAACACCGGGGAGCTGTTTTTT. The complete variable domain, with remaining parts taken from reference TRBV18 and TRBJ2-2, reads NAGVMQNPRHLVRRRGQEARLRCSPMKGHSHVYWYRQLPEEGLKFMVYLQKENIIDESGMPKERFSAEFPKEGPSILRIQQVVRGDSAAYFCASSPRDSANTGELFFGEGSRLTVL.